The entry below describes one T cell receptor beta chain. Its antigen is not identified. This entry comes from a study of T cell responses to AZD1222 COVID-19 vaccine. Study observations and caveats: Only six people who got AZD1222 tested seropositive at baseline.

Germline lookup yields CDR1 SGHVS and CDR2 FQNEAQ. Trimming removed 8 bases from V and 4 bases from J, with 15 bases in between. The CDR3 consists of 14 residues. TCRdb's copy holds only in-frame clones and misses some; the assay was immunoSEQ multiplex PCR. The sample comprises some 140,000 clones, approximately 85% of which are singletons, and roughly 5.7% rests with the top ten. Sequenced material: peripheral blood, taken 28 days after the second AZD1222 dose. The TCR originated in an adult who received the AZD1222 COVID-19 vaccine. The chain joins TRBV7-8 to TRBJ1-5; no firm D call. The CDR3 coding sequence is TGTGCCAGCTCCTTATCGTTTTTTAATCAGCCCCAGCATTTT. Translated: CASSLSFFNQPQHF.